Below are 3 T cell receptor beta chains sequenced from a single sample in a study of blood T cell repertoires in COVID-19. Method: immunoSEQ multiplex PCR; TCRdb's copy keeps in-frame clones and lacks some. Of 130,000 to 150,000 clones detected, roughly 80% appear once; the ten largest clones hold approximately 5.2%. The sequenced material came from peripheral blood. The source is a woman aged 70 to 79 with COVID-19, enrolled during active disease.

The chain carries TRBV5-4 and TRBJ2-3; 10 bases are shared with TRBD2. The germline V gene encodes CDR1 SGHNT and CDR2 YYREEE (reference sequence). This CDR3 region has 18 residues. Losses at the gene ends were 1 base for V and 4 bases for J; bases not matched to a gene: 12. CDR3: CASSLRLAGATSADTQYF. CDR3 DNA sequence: TGTGCCAGCAGCTTGAGGCTAGCGGGGGCCACATCCGCAGATACGCAGTATTTT.

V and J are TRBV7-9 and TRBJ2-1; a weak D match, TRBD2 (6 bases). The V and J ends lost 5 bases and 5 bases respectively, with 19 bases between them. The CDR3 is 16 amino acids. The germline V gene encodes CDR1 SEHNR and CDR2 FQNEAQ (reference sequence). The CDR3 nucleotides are TGTGCCAGCAGCCGCGCCGGGGGAACGATCGACAATGAGCAGTTCTTC. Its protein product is CASSRAGGTIDNEQFF. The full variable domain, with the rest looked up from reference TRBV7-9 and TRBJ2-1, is DTGVSQNPRHKITKRGQNVTFRCDPISEHNRLYWYRQTLGQGPEFLTYFQNEAQLEKSRLLSDRFSAERPKGSFSTLEIQRTEQGDSAMYLCASSRAGGTIDNEQFFGPGTRLTVL.

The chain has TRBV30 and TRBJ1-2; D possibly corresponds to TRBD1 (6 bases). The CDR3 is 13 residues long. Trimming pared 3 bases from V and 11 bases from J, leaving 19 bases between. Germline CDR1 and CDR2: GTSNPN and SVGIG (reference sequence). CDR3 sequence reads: CAWRDSGFRLYTF. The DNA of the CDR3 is TGTGCCTGGAGGGACAGCGGCTTTCGTCTTTACACCTTC.